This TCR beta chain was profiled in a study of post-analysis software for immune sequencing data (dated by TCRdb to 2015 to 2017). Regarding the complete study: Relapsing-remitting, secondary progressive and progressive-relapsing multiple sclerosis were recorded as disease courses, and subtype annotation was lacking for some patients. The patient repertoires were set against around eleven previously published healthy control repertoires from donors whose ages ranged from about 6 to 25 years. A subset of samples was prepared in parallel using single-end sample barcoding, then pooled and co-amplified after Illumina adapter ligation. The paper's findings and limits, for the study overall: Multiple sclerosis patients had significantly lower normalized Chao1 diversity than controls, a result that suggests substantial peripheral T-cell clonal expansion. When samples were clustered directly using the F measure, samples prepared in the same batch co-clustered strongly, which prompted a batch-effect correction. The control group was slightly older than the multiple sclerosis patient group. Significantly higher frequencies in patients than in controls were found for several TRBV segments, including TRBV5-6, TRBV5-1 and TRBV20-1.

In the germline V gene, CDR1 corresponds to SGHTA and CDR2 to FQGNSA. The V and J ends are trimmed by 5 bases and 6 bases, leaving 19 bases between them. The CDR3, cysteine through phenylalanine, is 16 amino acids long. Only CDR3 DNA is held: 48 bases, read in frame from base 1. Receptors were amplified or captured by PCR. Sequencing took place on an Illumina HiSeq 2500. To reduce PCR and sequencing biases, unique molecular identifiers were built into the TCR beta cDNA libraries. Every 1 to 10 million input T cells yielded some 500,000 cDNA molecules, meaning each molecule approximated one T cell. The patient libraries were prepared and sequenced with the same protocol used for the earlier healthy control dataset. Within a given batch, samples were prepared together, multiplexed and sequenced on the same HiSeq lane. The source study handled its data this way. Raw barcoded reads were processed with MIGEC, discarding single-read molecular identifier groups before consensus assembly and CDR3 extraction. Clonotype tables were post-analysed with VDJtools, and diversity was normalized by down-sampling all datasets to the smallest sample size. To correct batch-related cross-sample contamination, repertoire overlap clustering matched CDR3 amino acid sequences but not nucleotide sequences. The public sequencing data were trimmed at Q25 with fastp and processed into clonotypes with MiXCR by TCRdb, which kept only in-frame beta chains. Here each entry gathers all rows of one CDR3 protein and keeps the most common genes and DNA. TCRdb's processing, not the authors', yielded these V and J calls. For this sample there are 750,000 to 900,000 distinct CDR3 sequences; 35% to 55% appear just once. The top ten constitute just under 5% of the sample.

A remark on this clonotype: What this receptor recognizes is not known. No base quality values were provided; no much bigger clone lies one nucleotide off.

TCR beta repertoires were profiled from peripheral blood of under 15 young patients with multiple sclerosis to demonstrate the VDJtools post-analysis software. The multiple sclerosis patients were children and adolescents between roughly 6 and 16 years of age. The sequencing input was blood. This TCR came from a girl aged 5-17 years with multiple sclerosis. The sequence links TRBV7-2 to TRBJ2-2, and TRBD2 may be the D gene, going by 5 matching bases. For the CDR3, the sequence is CASSPAAVVGSGELFF. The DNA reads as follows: TGTGCCAGCAGCCCAGCGGCGGTGGTGGGATCCGGGGAGCTGTTTTTT.